This record looks at one T cell receptor beta chain sequence and its context. Its specificity is not known. The junction had 7 bases not matched to a gene; V was cut back by 8 bases and J by 2 bases. Germline lookup yields CDR1 SEHNR and CDR2 FQNEAQ (reference sequence). This CDR3 is built from 14 residues. This specimen comes from a study of T cell responses to AZD1222 COVID-19 vaccine. Study-level points and caveats: A reported finding is that nearly half of spike-specific TCRs target unmutated variant regions. Most donors were white British and more were female, and clonal diversity was possibly underestimated.

Sequenced by immunoSEQ multiplex PCR; TCRdb stores in-frame clones only, minus some. The profile shows roughly 100,000 clones, 80% to 90% of them singletons. The source is an adult in good health. The rearrangement joins TRBV7-9 to TRBJ2-5; 8 bases line up with TRBD2. The source material was peripheral blood, sampled on day 0 of AZD1222 vaccination. CDR3: CASRQSGGQETQYF. The CDR3 region has the DNA TGTGCCAGCCGCCAATCGGGAGGGCAAGAGACCCAGTACTTC.